Presented here are 27 T cell receptor beta chains from one specimen sequenced in a study of T-cell memory formation after mild COVID-19 (dated by TCRdb to about 2021). The library was produced with 5' RACE. Sequencing was carried out with an Illumina NovaSeq 6000. TCRdb applied fastp at Q25 and MiXCR to the public reads, then kept only in-frame beta chains. Every entry covers one CDR3 protein and lists the most common genes and DNA from its rows. For this sample the table gives roughly 43,000 distinct CDR3 sequences, of which about a tenth were detected only once. Around 11% of the sample goes to the ten largest clones. The sequencing sample was made of PBMCs or a T cell subset sorted from them (not recorded which). All receptors derive from an adult woman who had mild COVID-19 (a few samples of this study predate the infection). The sample titles of this study are shuffled in the database, so cell type and time point are left out; the donor was told from shared clones.

This clonotype was recorded a few times. This chain uses TRBV24-1 with TRBJ2-7; unclear D gene. The CDR3 is 14 amino acids. V dropped 3 bases and J dropped 2 bases, with 10 bases sitting between them. Germline CDR1 reads KGHDR; CDR2 reads SFDVKD. Here the CDR3 DNA reads TGTGCCACCAGTGATCCCACACCCCCCTACGAGCAGTACTTC. Its protein product is CATSDPTPPYEQYF.

This clonotype rates as medium-sized. The rearrangement links TRBV25-1 to TRBJ2-5; D not resolved. The V end was cut by 3 bases, the J end by 13 bases, with 6 bases between. Germline CDR1 reads MGHDK; CDR2 reads SYGVNS. The CDR3 contains 9 residues. The CDR3 DNA sequence: TGTGCCAGCAGTGATCCTCCGTACTTC. It encodes CASSDPPYF. The full variable domain, with the rest looked up from reference TRBV25-1 and TRBJ2-5, is EADIYQTPRYLVIGTGKKITLECSQTMGHDKMYWYQQDPGMELHLIHYSYGVNSTEKGDLSSESTVSRIRTEHFPLTLESARPSHTSQYLCASSDPPYFGPGTRLLVL.

This clonotype came up a few times. The chain employs TRBV4-2 and TRBJ2-1, with 14 bases that match TRBD2. The V gene end was trimmed by 4 bases and the J gene end by 8 bases; junction bases not matched to a gene: 7. This CDR3 spans 16 amino acids. Germline V CDR1 and CDR2: LGHNA, YNFKEQ. CDR3 in DNA: TGTGCCAGCAGCCCCCGACTAGCGGGAGGGTTGGATGAGCAGTTCTTC. Translating gives CASSPRLAGGLDEQFF.

This clonotype was picked up many times. V is TRBV4-3 and J is TRBJ2-3; 12 nucleotides match TRBD2. Germline V gives CDR1 LGHNA, CDR2 YSLEER. J gave up 1 base and V 3 bases, and 5 bases lay outside the gene matches. The CDR3 consists of 17 residues. The CDR3 is CASSHLAGGRGTDTQYF. As DNA, the CDR3 is TGCGCCAGCAGCCACCTAGCGGGAGGGCGGGGCACAGATACGCAGTATTTT.

This clonotype was observed a few times. The chain carries TRBV6-1 and TRBJ1-6; D call uncertain. V lost 6 bases to trimming and J lost 3 bases, with 18 bases between them. This CDR3 spans 17 amino acids. Germline V gene lookup returns CDR1 MNHNS and CDR2 SASEGT. This CDR3 is CASRSPRSLNYNSPLHF. As DNA, the CDR3 is TGTGCCAGCAGGTCGCCTCGTAGTCTCAACTATAATTCACCCCTCCACTTT.

This clonotype was detected many times. The genes are TRBV20-1 and TRBJ2-7; D possibly corresponds to TRBD1 (5 bases). CDR1 and CDR2 (germline): DFQATT, SNEGSKA (reference sequence). This CDR3 has 13 amino acids. Trimming removed 6 bases at V and 1 base at J, with 13 bases between. CDR3 in DNA: TGCAGTGCGAATAACGACAGATCCTACGAGCAGTACTTC. As protein: CSANNDRSYEQYF.

This clonotype was detected ten times or more. The V gene is TRBV5-1, the J gene TRBJ2-7; D may correspond to TRBD1 or TRBD2 (5 bases each). Germline values: CDR1 SGHRS, CDR2 YFSETQ. The CDR3 is made up of 14 amino acids. V dropped 0 bases and J dropped 3 bases, with 10 bases sitting between them. Written as DNA, the CDR3 is TGCGCCAGCAGCTTGGGTGGGGGAATCTACGAGCAGTACTTC. This sequence encodes CASSLGGGIYEQYF.

The table lists this clonotype with many counts. The chain is built from TRBV7-2 and TRBJ2-2; perhaps TRBD1 as D (5 bases). Trimming removed 1 base from V and 4 bases from J, with 10 bases in between. In germline, CDR1 is SGHTA, CDR2 FQGNSA. This CDR3 has 15 residues. As DNA, the CDR3 is TGTGCCAGCAGCTTAGACAGGTTACGCACCGGGGAGCTGTTTTTT. Translation gives CASSLDRLRTGELFF.

Many counts were recorded for this clonotype. The chain recombines TRBV12-3 or TRBV12-4 with TRBJ2-7; 12 bases map to TRBD2. The CDR3 covers 17 residues. Trimming took 6 bases from V and 4 from J; bases not matched to a gene: 13. DNA of the CDR3: TGTGCCAGCAGCCGAATCCTTACTAGCGGGGGGCGGTACGAGCAGTACTTC. It is translated as CASSRILTSGGRYEQYF.

This clonotype turned up a few times. This chain links TRBV7-8 with TRBJ1-1; the D is unclear. The germline V gene encodes CDR1 SGHVS and CDR2 FQNEAQ. V lost 2 bases and J lost 5, with 15 bases in between. The CDR3 is 15 residues long. CDR3 loop: CASSLSRIGVTEAFF. As DNA, the CDR3 is TGTGCCAGCAGCTTATCGAGGATCGGAGTTACTGAAGCTTTCTTT.

This clonotype was detected only a few times. The rearrangement joins TRBV15 to TRBJ2-1; 10 nucleotides agree with TRBD2. J gave up 5 bases and V 4 bases, and 8 bases lay outside the gene matches. This CDR3 is built from 16 residues. Germline-derived CDR1 and CDR2 are LNHNV and YYDKDF (reference sequence). CDR3 sequence reads: CATSIHGLAVNNEQFF. CDR3 DNA sequence: TGTGCCACCAGCATACATGGACTAGCGGTTAACAATGAGCAGTTCTTC.

The rearrangement links TRBV10-3 to TRBJ1-1; D is possibly TRBD1 (5 bases). Germline V gene lookup returns CDR1 ENHRY and CDR2 SYGVKD. The CDR3 is made up of 13 amino acids. Trimming pared 6 bases from V and 3 bases from J, leaving 11 bases between. The CDR3: CAISNDRDTEAFF. The CDR3 nucleotides are TGTGCCATCAGCAATGACAGAGACACTGAAGCTTTCTTT.

By sample fraction, this clonotype is medium-sized. This chain uses TRBV7-8 with TRBJ2-3, with TRBD2 identical over 12 bases. J was trimmed by 4 bases and V by 3 bases; bases with no gene match: 5. This CDR3 has 16 residues. Germline V gene sequence: CDR1 SGHVS, CDR2 FQNEAQ. The CDR3 sequence is CASSFTSGGSADTQYF. The CDR3 nucleotides are TGTGCCAGCAGCTTTACTAGCGGGGGGAGTGCAGATACGCAGTATTTT.

The chain uses TRBV7-8 and TRBJ2-1, with 7 bases lining up with TRBD2. The V and J ends lost 4 bases and 1 base, in that order; junction bases with no gene match: 7. The CDR3 contains 16 residues. Germline loops: CDR1 SGHVS, CDR2 FQNEAQ. CDR3 amino acids: CASSSLGTKSYNEQFF. As DNA, the CDR3 is TGTGCCAGCAGCTCTCTTGGGACTAAGTCCTACAATGAGCAGTTCTTC.

V usage is TRBV5-1 and J usage is TRBJ2-1; TRBD1 is a possible D gene (6 bases). From germline, CDR1 is SGHRS and CDR2 YFSETQ. Trimming cost V 3 bases and J 5 bases, with 12 bases left between them. The CDR3 has 14 residues. CDR3 amino acids: CASSYRTENNEQFF. The CDR3 DNA reads as TGCGCCAGCAGCTACCGGACAGAAAACAATGAGCAGTTCTTC.

This clonotype was recorded a few times. The chain carries TRBV2 and TRBJ2-1, with TRBD1 matching over 12 bases. Per the germline V gene, CDR1 is SNHLY and CDR2 is FYNNEI. This CDR3 has 16 residues. The V segment lost 3 bases and the J segment 7 bases; nucleotides outside the gene matches: 7. The CDR3 DNA reads as TGTGCCAGCAGTGAGCCCCTGGGACAGGGGGCGAATGAGCAGTTCTTC. Translating gives CASSEPLGQGANEQFF.

The rearrangement joins TRBV2 to TRBJ2-5; TRBD2 agrees at 9 bases. There are 14 residues in the CDR3. Per germline, CDR1 SNHLY and CDR2 FYNNEI. The V and J ends lost 6 bases and 5 bases, in that order; junction bases with no gene match: 7. CDR3 sequence (DNA): TGTGCCAGCAGCCCGGGCGGGGGGGCTGAGACCCAGTACTTC. Translation: CASSPGGGAETQYF.

This clonotype came up a few times. J is TRBJ2-4 and V is TRBV5-1; D is unresolved. Germline CDR1 and CDR2: SGHRS and YFSETQ. The CDR3 runs 12 residues. Between the trimmed V and J ends, which lost 7 bases and 9 bases, there was a span of 14 bases. The CDR3 region has the DNA TGCGCCAGCTCCGGTGTCTTGGGCATTCAGTACTTC. It yields the protein CASSGVLGIQYF.

This clonotype showed up many times. The chain carries TRBV7-2 and TRBJ2-2, with D tentatively TRBD1 (5 bases). The germline gives CDR1 SGHTA, CDR2 FQGNSA. The ends were cut back, 1 base at V and 6 bases at J, with 9 bases in the middle. This CDR3 is 14 amino acids long. The CDR3 DNA follows: TGTGCCAGCAGCTTAGAGGGGCGTGCCGGGGAGCTGTTTTTT. This codes for CASSLEGRAGELFF.

This clonotype was seen ten or more times. CDR3 loop: CATSDLQDGEETQYF. The CDR3 DNA sequence: TGTGCCACCAGTGATTTGCAGGACGGAGAAGAGACCCAGTACTTC. The chain carries TRBV24-1 and TRBJ2-5; D is uncertain. Trimming took 0 bases from V and 3 from J, leaving 10 bases between them. This CDR3 region has 15 residues. The germline V gene encodes CDR1 KGHDR and CDR2 SFDVKD.

With respect to this clonotype: This may be a read error: a much more frequent sequence differs by one nucleotide. The chain uses TRBV25-1 and TRBJ2-2; D is unresolved. Germline V lookup: CDR1 MGHDK, CDR2 SYGVNS. The CDR3 sequence is 13 residues long. CDR3 DNA: TGTGCCAGCGTCGAACAGAACCCCGGGGAGCTGTTTTTT. It encodes CASVEQNPGELFF.

This clonotype has a handful of counts. The rearrangement uses TRBV27 and TRBJ2-3; D is uncertain. V was pared by 4 bases and J by 4 bases, with 9 bases between. From germline, CDR1 is MNHEY and CDR2 SMNVEV (reference sequence). The CDR3 contains 13 residues. CDR3 region: CASSSMGPDTQYF. CDR3 DNA: TGTGCCAGCAGTTCCATGGGTCCAGATACGCAGTATTTT.

The chain employs TRBV3-1 and TRBJ1-1, with 10 positions matching TRBD1. The ends lost 1 base at V and 4 bases at J; junction bases unmatched: 3. This CDR3 is 15 amino acids long. Germline V gene sequence: CDR1 LGHDT, CDR2 YNNKEL (reference sequence). This CDR3 is CASSQGQGAGTEAFF. CDR3 bases: TGTGCCAGCAGCCAAGGACAGGGGGCAGGCACTGAAGCTTTCTTT.

The rearrangement uses TRBV12-3 or TRBV12-4 and TRBJ1-5, with D uncertain. The CDR3 runs to 13 residues. Trimming cost V 3 bases and J 4 bases, with 7 bases left between them. This chain's CDR3 is CASSFRINQPQHF. CDR3 nucleotides: TGTGCCAGCAGTTTCCGGATAAATCAGCCCCAGCATTTT.

The chain couples TRBV24-1 to TRBJ2-5, with D possibly TRBD2 on 5 matching bases. This CDR3 spans 13 amino acids. The ends were cut back, 12 bases at V and 8 bases at J, with 21 bases in the middle. CDR1 is KGHDR and CDR2 is SFDVKD in the germline V gene. CDR3: CASATTVSGTQYF. In DNA, the CDR3 is TGTGCCTCCGCAACGACGGTGAGCGGAACCCAGTACTTC.

The chain combines TRBV10-3 with TRBJ2-7, with D perhaps TRBD1 (6 bases). The CDR3 loop spans 15 amino acids. Germline V lookup: CDR1 ENHRY, CDR2 SYGVKD. The V and J ends lost 6 bases and 1 base respectively, with 16 bases between them. DNA of the CDR3: TGTGCCATCAGACCTGACAGGACCTCTTCCTACGAGCAGTACTTC. This sequence encodes CAIRPDRTSSYEQYF.

This clonotype appeared a few times. The chain employs TRBV12-3 or TRBV12-4 and TRBJ2-7; perhaps TRBD2 as D (5 bases). The length of the CDR3 is 14 residues. Trimming removed 3 bases from V and 2 bases from J, with 11 bases in between. CDR3: CASSFLGGPYEQYF. CDR3 nucleotides: TGTGCCAGCAGTTTTCTGGGCGGGCCCTACGAGCAGTACTTC.